This is a list of T cell receptor beta chains from one sample in a study of somatic mutations in cytotoxic T cells in rheumatoid arthritis. The protocol was immunoSEQ multiplex PCR, while the TCRdb copy is restricted to in-frame clones and leaves out a portion. The sample holds about 26,000 clones, roughly 82% seen once. Sequencing was performed on CD8+ T cells sorted from blood. These receptors were collected from a man over 45 in good health. The CDR3 runs from the conserved cysteine through the conserved F or W. Fields, in order: J gene, clone size, V gene, CDR3 length, D gene, CDR3 protein, CDR3 DNA. D genes are given only for firm matches. Some rows mark clone size as missing; the rest say once, few, many or name a class of expanded clone.

>TRBJ2-1|once|TRBV29-1|14|.
CSVVGTLEEHEQFF
TGCAGCGTTGTGGGGACTTTGGAGGAGCATGAGCAGTTCTTC
>TRBJ2-7|.|TRBV6-1|15|.
CASSEGIGSSYEQYF
TGTGCCAGCAGTGAGGGTATCGGGAGCTCCTACGAGCAGTACTTC
>TRBJ2-7|large|TRBV7-9|18|TRBD1
CASSLGGQGYPIFYEQYF
TGTGCCAGCAGCTTAGGGGGACAGGGGTACCCTATCTTCTACGAGCAGTACTTC
>TRBJ1-2|.|TRBV7-2|14|.
CASSLEASFYGYTF
TGTGCCAGCAGCTTAGAGGCCAGCTTCTATGGCTACACCTTC
>TRBJ2-1|.|TRBV7-8|10|.
CASSLSQQFF
TGTGCCAGCAGCTTAAGTCAGCAGTTCTTC
>TRBJ1-3|.|TRBV5-4|14|.
CASSEAGSGNTIYF
TGTGCCAGCAGCGAGGCAGGGTCTGGAAACACCATATATTTT
>TRBJ2-7|.|TRBV30|14|TRBD2
CAWRMREGRYEQYF
TGTGCCTGGAGAATGCGGGAGGGCCGGTACGAGCAGTACTTC
>TRBJ1-3|few|TRBV9|15|.
CASSVGGGYGNTIYF
TGTGCCAGCAGCGTAGGTGGGGGTTACGGAAACACCATATATTTT
>TRBJ1-1|few|TRBV2|12|TRBD1
CASSEETGEAFF
TGTGCCAGCAGTGAAGAGACAGGGGAAGCTTTCTTT
>TRBJ2-7|.|TRBV7-9|12|.
CASSVGLREQYF
TGTGCCAGCAGCGTGGGACTTCGGGAGCAGTACTTC
>TRBJ2-7|.|TRBV6-5|12|.
CASSPNSYEQYF
TGTGCCAGCAGTCCTAACTCCTACGAGCAGTACTTC
>TRBJ2-7|.|TRBV6-5|13|.
CASSYNGMAEQYF
TGTGCCAGCAGTTACAACGGGATGGCCGAGCAGTACTTC
>TRBJ1-1|.|TRBV28|14|.
CASKPPPMNTEAFF
TGTGCCAGCAAGCCGCCACCAATGAACACTGAAGCTTTCTTT
>TRBJ2-7|.|TRBV19|14|TRBD2
CASSITSGSYEQYF
TGTGCCAGTAGTATCACTAGCGGCTCCTACGAGCAGTACTTC
>TRBJ2-1|.|TRBV13|15|TRBD2
CASSLPTGGYNEQFF
TGTGCCAGCAGCCTACCAACGGGGGGCTACAATGAGCAGTTCTTC
>TRBJ1-4|.|TRBV6-5|14|TRBD1
CASSPGQGGEKLFF
TGTGCCAGCAGCCCTGGACAGGGCGGCGAAAAACTGTTTTTT
>TRBJ2-5|.|TRBV7-6|15|.
CASSLVVGTQETQYF
TGTGCCAGCAGCTTAGTAGTAGGGACCCAAGAGACCCAGTACTTC
>TRBJ2-1|medium-sized|TRBV6-1|15|.
CASSEKASSYNEQFF
TGTGCCAGCAGTGAAAAGGCCAGCTCCTACAATGAGCAGTTCTTC
>TRBJ1-3|.|TRBV11-2|12|TRBD1
CASNGQGYTIYF
TGTGCCAGCAACGGACAGGGTTACACCATATATTTT
>TRBJ2-2|.|TRBV7-9|15|.
CASSAVLGAVGELFF
TGTGCCAGCAGCGCAGTTTTAGGGGCCGTCGGGGAGCTGTTTTTT
>TRBJ2-7|.|TRBV5-1|12|.
CASSYGQYEQYF
TGCGCCAGCAGCTACGGACAGTACGAGCAGTACTTC
>TRBJ1-2|.|TRBV7-9|16|.
CASSRPGDQHNYGYTF
TGTGCCAGCAGCCGTCCGGGAGATCAGCACAACTATGGCTACACCTTC